This entry lists 20 T cell receptor beta chains sequenced from one sample in a study of graft-versus-host responses after intestinal transplantation. These receptors have no identified antigens. Clones were sequenced by immunoSEQ multiplex PCR, and TCRdb holds only the in-frame ones, with some missing. The table has about 90,000 clones, about 94% seen once; the top ten hold around 0.18%. Source: unstimulated CD4+ T cells sorted from spleen or lymph node cells, taken before transplant. The receptors originated from a human donor who was the organ donor for an intestinal transplant.

This clone has a handful of counts. The rearrangement uses TRBV6-5 and TRBJ2-7, with 11 bases fitting TRBD2. This CDR3 spans 15 amino acids. V trimming: 0 bases; J trimming: 9 bases; junction bases outside the gene matches: 7. CDR1 and CDR2 (germline): MNHEY, SVGAGI. As DNA, the CDR3 is TGTGCCAGCAGTTACTCGAGTAGCGGGGGGGCCGGGCAGTACTTC. This sequence encodes CASSYSSSGGAGQYF.

The chain is built from TRBV4-3 and TRBJ2-7, with D unresolved. The germline V and J ends were trimmed by 4 bases and 3 bases, with 13 bases remaining between them. This CDR3 spans 14 amino acids. Germline V gives CDR1 LGHNA, CDR2 YSLEER. The CDR3 coding sequence is TGCGCCAGCAGCCGGGATTTAGGATTCTACGAGCAGTACTTC. Amino acid sequence: CASSRDLGFYEQYF.

The chain couples TRBV25-1 to TRBJ1-2, with TRBD1 identical over 9 bases. Looked up from germline, CDR1 is MGHDK and CDR2 is SYGVNS. After removal of 0 bases from V and 2 bases from J, the junction contained 4 bases not matched to a gene. This CDR3 is 16 amino acids long. CDR3 loop: CASSEYGTGMNYGYTF. DNA of the CDR3: TGTGCCAGCAGTGAATATGGGACAGGGATGAACTATGGCTACACCTTC.

J is TRBJ2-1 and V is TRBV4-3, with D perhaps TRBD1 (5 bases). The CDR3 length is 16 residues. V was trimmed by 0 bases and J by 0 bases, leaving 9 bases between them. Germline V gene data show CDR1 as LGHNA and CDR2 as YSLEER. DNA of the CDR3: TGCGCCAGCAGCCAAGACCCAGGGTTCTCCTACAATGAGCAGTTCTTC. It encodes CASSQDPGFSYNEQFF.

The genes are TRBV5-1 and TRBJ2-1; a weak D match, TRBD1 (5 bases). Germline CDR1 SGHRS, CDR2 YFSETQ. This CDR3 has 18 amino acids. With 6 bases removed from V and 2 bases from J, the gap between germline ends came to 24 bases. The CDR3 sequence is CASMRQITPTITYNEQFF. Here the CDR3 DNA reads TGCGCCAGCATGCGACAGATTACACCTACAATCACCTACAATGAGCAGTTCTTC.

This clone was seen only once. The V and J genes are TRBV10-3 and TRBJ2-4; D is ambiguous. The CDR3 is 13 amino acids. Trimming shortened V by 3 bases and J by 7 bases, and 10 bases separated the two germline ends. Germline V CDR1 and CDR2: ENHRY, SYGVKD. CDR3 protein: CAISERDDNIQYF. The CDR3 DNA sequence: TGTGCCATCAGTGAAAGGGATGATAACATTCAGTACTTC.

This chain joins TRBV11-2 and TRBJ2-1; TRBD2 aligns across 8 bases. Unmatched junction bases numbered 10, after V lost 8 bases and J lost 4 bases. CDR3 length equals 15 residues. CDR1 and CDR2 from the germline V gene are SGHAT and FQNNGV. The CDR3 sequence: CASRARGALYNEQFF. For the CDR3, the DNA is TGTGCCAGCCGAGCGCGGGGGGCGTTGTACAATGAGCAGTTCTTC.

The CDR3 region has the DNA TGTGCCAGCAGTCTCAGACAGGGGGCAGAGCAGCCCCAGCATTTT. As protein: CASSLRQGAEQPQHF. The chain is built from TRBV27 and TRBJ1-5, with 10 bases that match TRBD1. The length of the CDR3 is 15 residues. The V and J ends lost 5 bases and 7 bases, in that order; junction bases with no gene match: 8. CDR1 and CDR2 from the germline V gene are MNHEY and SMNVEV (reference sequence).

The rearrangement uses TRBV18 and TRBJ1-1; D not certain. This CDR3 comprises 14 residues. V gave up 2 bases and J gave up 3 bases, with 10 bases separating them. Germline V gene data show CDR1 as KGHSH and CDR2 as LQKENI. The CDR3 DNA sequence: TGTGCCAGCTCACCAGCCTTCGGCGACACTGAAGCTTTCTTT. It yields the protein CASSPAFGDTEAFF.

This clone was detected only once. CDR3 sequence reads: CASSIPEGRGATGELFF. The CDR3 DNA reads TGTGCCAGCAGCATTCCCGAGGGGCGGGGAGCTACCGGGGAGCTGTTTTTT. This rearrangement joins TRBV9 to TRBJ2-2; perhaps TRBD2 as D (6 bases). Per germline, CDR1 SGDLS and CDR2 YYNGEE. The CDR3 has 17 residues. The V and J ends lost 4 bases and 5 bases respectively, with 21 bases between them.

The chain links TRBV6-1 to TRBJ1-1; 7 bases match TRBD1. Germline V gene data show CDR1 as MNHNS and CDR2 as SASEGT. The CDR3 runs to 14 residues. Trimming took 7 bases from V and 5 from J; bases not matched to a gene: 10. CDR3 region: CASNLEQGSTEAFF. The CDR3, as DNA: TGTGCCAGCAACTTAGAACAGGGGAGTACTGAAGCTTTCTTT.

This chain connects TRBV5-1 to TRBJ1-1; no reliable D call. This CDR3 contains 15 residues. Trimming removed 4 bases from V and 2 bases from J, with 15 bases in between. CDR1 is SGHRS and CDR2 is YFSETQ in the germline V gene. The CDR3: CASSTWSPVNTEAFF. In DNA, the CDR3 is TGCGCCAGCAGCACTTGGAGTCCAGTTAACACTGAAGCTTTCTTT.

The chain couples TRBV29-1 to TRBJ2-6; maybe TRBD1 (6 bases). This CDR3 has 13 amino acids. Per germline, CDR1 SQVTM and CDR2 ANQGSEA. Trimming cost V 5 bases and J 4 bases, with 9 bases left between them. CDR3 amino acids: CSVRTAGANVLTF. The CDR3 nucleotides read TGCAGCGTTCGGACAGCGGGGGCCAACGTCCTGACTTTC.

The table lists this clone with a count of one. This chain joins TRBV27 and TRBJ1-4, with TRBD1 matching 7 bases. CDR3 length: 16 amino acids. The germline CDR1 and CDR2 sequences are MNHEY and SMNVEV (reference sequence). V lost 2 bases, J lost 2 bases, and 5 bases stayed unmatched. The CDR3 DNA reads as TGTGCCAGCAGTTTAAGGACAGGTGGGACTAATGAAAAACTGTTTTTT. As protein: CASSLRTGGTNEKLFF.

This clone was seen once. This chain links TRBV6-5 with TRBJ1-1; D perhaps matches TRBD1 (5 bases). CDR1 MNHEY and CDR2 SVGAGI come from the germline V gene. The germline V and J ends were trimmed by 0 bases and 0 bases, with 11 bases remaining between them. This CDR3 is 16 amino acids long. For the CDR3, the DNA is TGTGCCAGCAGTTACTCGCGGCAGGGAGTGAACACTGAAGCTTTCTTT. Residues: CASSYSRQGVNTEAFF.

V is TRBV13 and J is TRBJ2-7; D tentatively fits TRBD1 or TRBD2 (6 bases each). CDR1 and CDR2 from the germline V gene are PRHDT and FYEKMQ (reference sequence). V was shortened by 5 bases and J by 6 bases, with 17 bases between the two germline ends. The CDR3 has 14 amino acids. The CDR3: CASSPGGGTSEQYF. CDR3 nucleotides: TGTGCCAGCAGCCCTGGAGGGGGGACCTCCGAGCAGTACTTC. The full variable domain, with the rest looked up from reference TRBV13 and TRBJ2-7, is AAGVIQSPRHLIKEKRETATLKCYPIPRHDTVYWYQQGPGQDPQFLISFYEKMQSDKGSIPDRFSAQQFSDYHSELNMSSLELGDSALYFCASSPGGGTSEQYFGPGTRLTVT.

The chain is built from TRBV18 and TRBJ1-2; 9 nucleotides align to TRBD1. J was trimmed by 4 bases and V by 8 bases; bases with no gene match: 20. The CDR3 consists of 18 residues. Germline V gives CDR1 KGHSH, CDR2 LQKENI. The CDR3 sequence is CASTQSRQGVLAIYGYTF. The CDR3 DNA reads TGTGCCAGCACCCAATCCAGACAGGGGGTCCTGGCGATCTATGGCTACACCTTC.

This clone was seen only once. The V call is TRBV27, the J call TRBJ1-6, with D uncertain. This CDR3 region has 13 residues. CDR1 is MNHEY, CDR2 SMNVEV, per germline (reference sequence). V was clipped by 4 bases and J by 7 bases, with 8 bases between them. CDR3 amino acids: CASSSVRNSPLHF. The CDR3 DNA reads TGTGCCAGCAGTTCAGTAAGGAATTCACCCCTCCACTTT.

This clone was detected a few times. The V gene is TRBV2, the J gene TRBJ1-4, with TRBD1 identical over 10 bases. Germline values: CDR1 SNHLY, CDR2 FYNNEI. The CDR3 sequence is 15 residues long. After removal of 8 bases from V and 8 bases from J, the junction contained 11 bases not matched to a gene. CDR3 coding DNA: TGTGCCAGCTCAAGGGACAGGGGTGTTTGGGAAAAACTGTTTTTT. Translation: CASSRDRGVWEKLFF.

The chain employs TRBV2 and TRBJ1-2; 8 nucleotides match TRBD1. The CDR3 spans 14 residues. V dropped 8 bases and J dropped 2; count of bases not matched to a gene: 7. CDR1 and CDR2 from the germline V gene are SNHLY and FYNNEI. CDR3 in amino acids: CASGARTGNYGYTF. DNA for the CDR3: TGTGCCAGCGGAGCACGGACAGGGAACTATGGCTACACCTTC.